The rows below give T cell receptor beta chains drawn from one sample of a study of T cells after yellow fever vaccination. Each CDR3 protein is one row after TCRdb ran MiXCR on the 5' RACE reads. The repertoire has some 240,000 distinct CDR3 sequences, approximately 3% of them found once; the top ten carry under 3.5%. This specimen consisted of CD4+ T cells sorted from PBMCs, obtained 10 days after the yellow fever booster vaccination. These receptors all stem from a man between 18 and 35 years old who received the YFV17D yellow fever vaccine. Both conserved end residues are part of each CDR3. Each record gives: V gene, D gene, clone size, J gene, CDR3 DNA, CDR3 protein. The D gene is left open where the match is weak. Size tells how often a clone was seen (once, few, many) or the class of an expanded clone, and some rows leave it out.

>TRBV7-2|TRBD1|many|TRBJ2-3
TGTGCCAGCAGCATACAGGGGAAGCCAGATACGCAGTATTTT
CASSIQGKPDTQYF
>TRBV20-1|-|few|TRBJ2-2
TGCAGTGCTAGAGATACCCAGCGCCCATCCTACACCGGGGAGCTGTTTTTT
CSARDTQRPSYTGELFF
>TRBV2|TRBD1|-|TRBJ2-5
TGTGCCAGCACTAGGGACAGAAAAGAGACCCAGTACTTC
CASTRDRKETQYF
>TRBV7-6|-|-|TRBJ2-5
TGTGCCAGCAGCTCGATACGGGACTCCGTTTTTGACCAGTACTTC
CASSSIRDSVFDQYF
>TRBV15|-|few|TRBJ1-3
TGTGCCACCAGCAGAGAGGAGGTGTACTCTGGAAACACCATATATTTT
CATSREEVYSGNTIYF
>TRBV15|-|many|TRBJ2-1
TGTGCCACCAGCAGAGATTTGACGGGGGTAACCTACAATGAGCAGTTCTTC
CATSRDLTGVTYNEQFF
>TRBV5-1|-|many|TRBJ2-2
TGCGCCAGCAGCTTGGCTGGTGGCTACCCCACCGGGGAGCTGTTTTTT
CASSLAGGYPTGELFF
>TRBV5-1|TRBD2|many|TRBJ2-5
TGCGCCAGCAGCAAGGGGACTAGCGGGGGGGCGGAGGAGACCCAGTACTTC
CASSKGTSGGAEETQYF
>TRBV5-1|TRBD1|many|TRBJ2-1
TGCGCCAGCAGCTCCCAGGGACAGGTGAGGATGCAGTTCTTC
CASSSQGQVRMQFF
>TRBV5-1|-|-|TRBJ2-1
TGCGCCAGCAGCTTGGAGGGCGGTGAGCAGTTCTTC
CASSLEGGEQFF
>TRBV4-3|-|few|TRBJ1-2
TGCGCCAGCAGCCAAGATTCGAGGCAGCCCTATGGCTACACCTTC
CASSQDSRQPYGYTF
>TRBV10-3|-|many|TRBJ1-1
TGTGCCATCAGTGGTACAGTTAGCGAAGCTTTCTTT
CAISGTVSEAFF
>TRBV27|-|-|TRBJ1-6
TGTGCCTCGGCGGGGTATAATTCACCCCTCCACTTT
CASAGYNSPLHF
>TRBV3-1|-|many|TRBJ2-3
TGTGCCAGCAGCCAAGTTTCACTTCGACAGGCCCAGGGGCAGTATTTT
CASSQVSLRQAQGQYF
>TRBV4-3|TRBD1|many|TRBJ2-2
TGCGCCAGCAGCCGACAGGGCAACCGGGAGCTGTTTTTT
CASSRQGNRELFF